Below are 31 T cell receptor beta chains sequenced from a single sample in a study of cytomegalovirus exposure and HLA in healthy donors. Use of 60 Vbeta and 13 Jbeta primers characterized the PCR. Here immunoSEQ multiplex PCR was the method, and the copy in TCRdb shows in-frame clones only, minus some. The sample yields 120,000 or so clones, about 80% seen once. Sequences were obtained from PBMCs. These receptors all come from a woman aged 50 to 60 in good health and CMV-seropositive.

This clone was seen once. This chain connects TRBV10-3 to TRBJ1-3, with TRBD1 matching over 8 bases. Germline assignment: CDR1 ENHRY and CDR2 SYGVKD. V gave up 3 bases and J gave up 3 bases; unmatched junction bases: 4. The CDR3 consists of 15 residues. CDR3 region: CAISDTDRVGNTIYF. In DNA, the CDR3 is TGTGCCATCAGTGACACGGACAGGGTTGGAAACACCATATATTTT.

CDR3 region: CASRDQGVDEQYF. In DNA, the CDR3 is TGTGCCAGCAGGGACCAGGGGGTGGACGAGCAGTACTTC. V is TRBV2 and J is TRBJ2-7; TRBD1 aligns across 7 bases. The CDR3 is made up of 13 amino acids. The J segment lost 5 bases and the V segment lost 6 bases, leaving 7 bases of the junction unmatched. CDR1 and CDR2 (germline): SNHLY, FYNNEI.

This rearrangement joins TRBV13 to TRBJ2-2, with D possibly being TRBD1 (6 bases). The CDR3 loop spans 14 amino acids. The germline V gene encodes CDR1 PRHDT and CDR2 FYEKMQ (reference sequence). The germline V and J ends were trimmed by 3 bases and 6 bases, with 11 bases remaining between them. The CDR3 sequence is CASSFAGVAGELFF. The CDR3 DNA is TGTGCCAGCAGCTTCGCAGGGGTGGCCGGGGAGCTGTTTTTT.

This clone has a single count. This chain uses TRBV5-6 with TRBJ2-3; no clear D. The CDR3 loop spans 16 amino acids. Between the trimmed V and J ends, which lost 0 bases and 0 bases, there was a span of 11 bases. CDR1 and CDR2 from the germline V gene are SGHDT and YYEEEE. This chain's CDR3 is CASSLVSAESTDTQYF. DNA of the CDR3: TGTGCCAGCAGCTTGGTGTCGGCGGAGAGCACAGATACGCAGTATTTT.

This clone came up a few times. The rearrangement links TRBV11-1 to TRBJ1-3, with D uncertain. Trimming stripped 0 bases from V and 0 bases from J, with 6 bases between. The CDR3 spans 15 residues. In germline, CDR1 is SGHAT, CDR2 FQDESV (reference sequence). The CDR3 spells CASSLAASSGNTIYF. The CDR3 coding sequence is TGTGCCAGCAGCTTAGCCGCGTCCTCTGGAAACACCATATATTTT.

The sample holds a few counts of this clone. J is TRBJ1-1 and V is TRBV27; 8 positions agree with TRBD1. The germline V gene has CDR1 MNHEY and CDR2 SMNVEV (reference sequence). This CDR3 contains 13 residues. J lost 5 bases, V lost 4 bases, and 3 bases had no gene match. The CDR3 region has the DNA TGTGCCAGCAGTTGGACAGGGAGGACTGAAGCTTTCTTT. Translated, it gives CASSWTGRTEAFF.

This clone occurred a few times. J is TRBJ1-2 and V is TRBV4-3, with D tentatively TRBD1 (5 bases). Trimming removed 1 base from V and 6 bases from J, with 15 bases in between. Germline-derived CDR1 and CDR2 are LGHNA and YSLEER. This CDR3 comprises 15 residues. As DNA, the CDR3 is TGCGCCAGCAGCCAAGCCCAGGGTAGGAACGATGGCTACACCTTC. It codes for CASSQAQGRNDGYTF.

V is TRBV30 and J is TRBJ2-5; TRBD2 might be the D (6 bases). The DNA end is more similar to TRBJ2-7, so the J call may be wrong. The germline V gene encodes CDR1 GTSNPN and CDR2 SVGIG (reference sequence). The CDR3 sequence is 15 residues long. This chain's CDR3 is CAWSDGSLTLYEQYF. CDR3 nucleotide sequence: TGTGCCTGGAGTGACGGGAGCCTCACACTTTACGAGCAGTACTTC.

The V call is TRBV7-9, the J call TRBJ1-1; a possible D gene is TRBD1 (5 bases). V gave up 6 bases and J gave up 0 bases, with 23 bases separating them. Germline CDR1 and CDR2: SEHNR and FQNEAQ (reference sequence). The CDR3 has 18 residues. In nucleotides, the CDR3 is TGTGCCAGCAGGGGGCAAGGACGGAGGGGATATATGAACACTGAAGCTTTCTTT. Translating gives CASRGQGRRGYMNTEAFF.

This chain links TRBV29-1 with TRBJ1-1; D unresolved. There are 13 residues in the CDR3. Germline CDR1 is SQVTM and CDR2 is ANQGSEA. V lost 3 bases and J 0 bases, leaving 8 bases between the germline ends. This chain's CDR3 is CSVEVAVNTEAFF. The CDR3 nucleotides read TGCAGCGTTGAGGTGGCAGTGAACACTGAAGCTTTCTTT.

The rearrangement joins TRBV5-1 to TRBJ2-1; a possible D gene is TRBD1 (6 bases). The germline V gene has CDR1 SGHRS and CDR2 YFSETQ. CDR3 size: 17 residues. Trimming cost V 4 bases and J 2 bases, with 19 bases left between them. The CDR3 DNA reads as TGCGCCAGCAGCCGGTGGGGACACCCGAGACCCTACAATGAGCAGTTCTTC. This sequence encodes CASSRWGHPRPYNEQFF.

The CDR3 protein is CASSSRGGDTDTQYF. DNA for the CDR3: TGTGCCAGCAGCTCTCGGGGGGGGGACACAGATACGCAGTATTTT. This sequence joins TRBV9 and TRBJ2-3; the match to TRBD2 covers 8 bases. Germline V lookup: CDR1 SGDLS, CDR2 YYNGEE. The junction had 6 bases not matched to a gene; V was cut back by 4 bases and J by 2 bases. The CDR3 extends over 15 amino acids.

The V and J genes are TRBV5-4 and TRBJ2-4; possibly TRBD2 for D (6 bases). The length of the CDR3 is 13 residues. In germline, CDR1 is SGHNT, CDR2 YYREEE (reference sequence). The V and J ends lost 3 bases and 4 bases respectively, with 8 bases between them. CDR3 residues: CASSSSEKNIQYF. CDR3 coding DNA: TGTGCCAGCAGCTCTAGCGAGAAAAACATTCAGTACTTC.

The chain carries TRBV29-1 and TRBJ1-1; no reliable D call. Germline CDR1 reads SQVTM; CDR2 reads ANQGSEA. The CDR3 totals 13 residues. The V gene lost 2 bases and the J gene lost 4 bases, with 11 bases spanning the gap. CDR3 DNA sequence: TGCAGCGTTGAAACGGGGAGAGGCACTGAAGCTTTCTTT. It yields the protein CSVETGRGTEAFF.

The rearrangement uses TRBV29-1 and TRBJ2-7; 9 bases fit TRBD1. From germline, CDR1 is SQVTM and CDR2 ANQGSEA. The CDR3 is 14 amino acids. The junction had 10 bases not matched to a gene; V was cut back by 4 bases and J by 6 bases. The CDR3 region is CSVGTRDRVSEQYF. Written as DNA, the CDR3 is TGCAGCGTTGGTACCCGGGACAGGGTTTCCGAGCAGTACTTC.

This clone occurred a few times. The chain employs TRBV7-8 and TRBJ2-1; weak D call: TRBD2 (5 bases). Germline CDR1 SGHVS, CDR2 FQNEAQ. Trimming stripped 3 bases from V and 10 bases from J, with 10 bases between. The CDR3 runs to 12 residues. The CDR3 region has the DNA TGTGCCAGCAGCTTCCCCCGCGGGGAGCAGTTCTTC. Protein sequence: CASSFPRGEQFF.

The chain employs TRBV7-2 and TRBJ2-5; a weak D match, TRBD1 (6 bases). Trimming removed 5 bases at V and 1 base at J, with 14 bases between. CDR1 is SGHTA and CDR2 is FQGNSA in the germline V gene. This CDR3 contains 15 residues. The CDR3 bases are TGTGCCAGCAGCCCCTGGGGCAGGGGCCAAGAGACCCAGTACTTC. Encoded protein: CASSPWGRGQETQYF.

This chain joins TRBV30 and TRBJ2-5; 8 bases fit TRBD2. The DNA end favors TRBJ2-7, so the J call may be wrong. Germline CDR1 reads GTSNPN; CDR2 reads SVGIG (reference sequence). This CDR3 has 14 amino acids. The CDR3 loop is CAWSMSSGFYEQYF. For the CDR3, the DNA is TGTGCCTGGAGTATGTCTAGCGGGTTCTACGAGCAGTACTTC.

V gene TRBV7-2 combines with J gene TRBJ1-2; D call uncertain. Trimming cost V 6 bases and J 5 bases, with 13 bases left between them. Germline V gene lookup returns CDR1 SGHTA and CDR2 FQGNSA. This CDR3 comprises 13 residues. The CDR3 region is CASSYHLQYGYTF. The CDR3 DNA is TGTGCCAGCAGTTATCACCTACAGTATGGCTACACCTTC.

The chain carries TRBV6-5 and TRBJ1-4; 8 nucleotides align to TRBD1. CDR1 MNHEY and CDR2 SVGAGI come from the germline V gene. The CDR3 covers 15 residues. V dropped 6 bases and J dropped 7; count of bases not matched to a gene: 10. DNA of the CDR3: TGTGCCAGCAGGTACCAGTCAGGGGGCGTTGAAAAACTGTTTTTT. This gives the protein CASRYQSGGVEKLFF.

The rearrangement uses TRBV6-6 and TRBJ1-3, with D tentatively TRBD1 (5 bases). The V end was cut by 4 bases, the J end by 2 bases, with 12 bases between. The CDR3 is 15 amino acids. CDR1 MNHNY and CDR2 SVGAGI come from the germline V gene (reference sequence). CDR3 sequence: CASSSGGSTGNTIYF. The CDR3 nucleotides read TGTGCCAGCAGTTCGGGGGGGAGTACTGGAAACACCATATATTTT.

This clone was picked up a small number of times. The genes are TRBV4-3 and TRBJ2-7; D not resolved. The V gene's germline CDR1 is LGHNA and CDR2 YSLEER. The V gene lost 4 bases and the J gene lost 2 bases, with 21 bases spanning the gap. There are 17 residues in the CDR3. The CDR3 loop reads CASSRLFGGSPTYEQYF. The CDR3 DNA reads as TGCGCCAGCAGCCGTCTATTCGGTGGTTCCCCAACCTACGAGCAGTACTTC.

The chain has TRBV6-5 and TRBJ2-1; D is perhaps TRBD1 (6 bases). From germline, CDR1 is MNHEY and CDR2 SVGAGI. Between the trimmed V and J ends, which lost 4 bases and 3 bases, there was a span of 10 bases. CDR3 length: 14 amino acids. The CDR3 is CASSSGQHYNEQFF. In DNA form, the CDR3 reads TGTGCCAGCAGTTCGGGACAACACTACAATGAGCAGTTCTTC.

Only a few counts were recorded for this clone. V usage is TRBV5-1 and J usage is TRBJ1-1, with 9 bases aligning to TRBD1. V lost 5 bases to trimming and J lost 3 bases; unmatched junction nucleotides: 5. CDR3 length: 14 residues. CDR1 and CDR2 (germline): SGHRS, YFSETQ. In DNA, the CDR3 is TGCGCCAGCAGAGGGACAGGGTGGGACACTGAAGCTTTCTTT. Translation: CASRGTGWDTEAFF.

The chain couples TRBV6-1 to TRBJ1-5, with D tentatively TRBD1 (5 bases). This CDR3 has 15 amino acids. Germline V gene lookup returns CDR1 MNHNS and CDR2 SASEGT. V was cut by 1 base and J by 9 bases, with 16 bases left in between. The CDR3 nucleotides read TGTGCCAGCAGTGAAGACACCCGCCTAAGGGGGCCCCAGCATTTT. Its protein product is CASSEDTRLRGPQHF.

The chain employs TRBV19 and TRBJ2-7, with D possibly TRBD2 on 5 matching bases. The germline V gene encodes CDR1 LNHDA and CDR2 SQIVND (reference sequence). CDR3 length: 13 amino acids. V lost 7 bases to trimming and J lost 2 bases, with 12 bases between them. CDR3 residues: CASILGETYEQYF. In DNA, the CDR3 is TGTGCCAGTATTCTTGGGGAGACCTACGAGCAGTACTTC.

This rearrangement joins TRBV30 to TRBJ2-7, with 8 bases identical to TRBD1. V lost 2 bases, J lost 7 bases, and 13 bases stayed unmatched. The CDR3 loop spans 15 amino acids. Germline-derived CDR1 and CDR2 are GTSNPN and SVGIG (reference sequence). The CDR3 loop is CAWSKVPQGAGEQYF. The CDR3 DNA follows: TGTGCCTGGAGTAAAGTCCCTCAGGGGGCGGGGGAGCAGTACTTC.

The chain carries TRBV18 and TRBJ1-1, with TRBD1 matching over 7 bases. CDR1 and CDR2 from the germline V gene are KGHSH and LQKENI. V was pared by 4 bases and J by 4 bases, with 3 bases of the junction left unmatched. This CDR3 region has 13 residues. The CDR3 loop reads CASSLRQGTEAFF. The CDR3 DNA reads TGTGCCAGCTCACTAAGACAGGGCACTGAAGCTTTCTTT.

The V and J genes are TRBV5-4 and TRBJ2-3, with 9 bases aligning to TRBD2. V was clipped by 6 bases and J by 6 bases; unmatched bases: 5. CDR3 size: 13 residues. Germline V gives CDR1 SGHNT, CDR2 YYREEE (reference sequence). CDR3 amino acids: CASTRRGGDTQYF. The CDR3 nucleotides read TGTGCCAGCACCCGGCGGGGGGGGGATACGCAGTATTTT.

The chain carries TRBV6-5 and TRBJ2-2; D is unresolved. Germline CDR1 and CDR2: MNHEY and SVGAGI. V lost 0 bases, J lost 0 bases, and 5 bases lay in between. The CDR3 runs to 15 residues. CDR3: CASSYSQSNTGELFF. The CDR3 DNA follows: TGTGCCAGCAGTTACTCACAGTCGAACACCGGGGAGCTGTTTTTT.

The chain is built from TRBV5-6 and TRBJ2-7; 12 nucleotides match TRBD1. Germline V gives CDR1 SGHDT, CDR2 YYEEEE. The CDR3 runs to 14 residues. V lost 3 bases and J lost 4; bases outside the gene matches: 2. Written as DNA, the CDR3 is TGTGCCAGCAGCTGGGACAGGGGGCAGTACGAGCAGTACTTC. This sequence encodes CASSWDRGQYEQYF.